This TCR beta chain was recovered during a study of T cell responses to AZD1222 COVID-19 vaccine. Study-wide points: It should be noted that donors were predominantly white British and more often female, and clonal diversity was possibly underestimated.

Libraries were prepared by immunoSEQ multiplex PCR; TCRdb keeps only in-frame clonotypes and omits some of them. Of approximately 120,000 clones listed, 84% were seen once; the top ten hold over 25%. It was second doses at about 4 or about 12 weeks that were pooled. The CDR3 consists of 15 residues. The V and J ends lost 4 bases and 4 bases respectively, with 16 bases between them. Germline CDR1 SGHRS, CDR2 YFSETQ. About this clone itself: The antigen remains undetermined.

This rearrangement joins TRBV5-1 to TRBJ2-3; possibly TRBD1 for D (6 bases). The sample consisted of peripheral blood, taken 28 days after the second AZD1222 dose. The receptor was isolated from an adult who received the AZD1222 COVID-19 vaccine. The CDR3 DNA follows: TGCGCCAGCAGCCCGAACGCCAAGGGGGCAGATACGCAGTATTTT. This codes for CASSPNAKGADTQYF.